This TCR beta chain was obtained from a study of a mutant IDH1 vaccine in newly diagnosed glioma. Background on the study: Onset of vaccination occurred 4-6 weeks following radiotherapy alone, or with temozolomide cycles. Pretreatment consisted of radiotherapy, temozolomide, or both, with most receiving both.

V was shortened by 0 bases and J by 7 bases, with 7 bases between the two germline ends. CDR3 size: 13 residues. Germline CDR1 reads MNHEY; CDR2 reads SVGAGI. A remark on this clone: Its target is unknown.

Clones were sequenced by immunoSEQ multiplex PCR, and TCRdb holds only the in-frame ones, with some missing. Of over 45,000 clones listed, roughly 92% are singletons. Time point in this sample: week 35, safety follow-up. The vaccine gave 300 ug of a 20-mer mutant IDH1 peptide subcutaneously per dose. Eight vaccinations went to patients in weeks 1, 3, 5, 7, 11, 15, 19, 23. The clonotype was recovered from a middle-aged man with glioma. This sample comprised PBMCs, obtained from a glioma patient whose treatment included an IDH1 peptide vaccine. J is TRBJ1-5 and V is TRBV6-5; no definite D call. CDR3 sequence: CASSYSRVQPQHF. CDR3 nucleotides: TGTGCCAGCAGTTACTCGCGGGTCCAGCCCCAGCATTTT.